Listed below are T cell receptor beta chains from one sample, sequenced in a study of blood T cell repertoires in COVID-19. Profiling relied on immunoSEQ multiplex PCR, and the TCRdb table lists in-frame clones only, not all of them. Of 210,000 or so clones listed, 88% were seen once; the top ten hold about 6.6%. Material: peripheral blood. These receptors were obtained from a woman in her 40s who had recovered from COVID-19. CDR3s leave out the opening cysteine and the closing phenylalanine or tryptophan. Each record gives: V gene, J gene, clone size, CDR3 protein. Part of the rows lack a size; the others show once, few, many or a class for expanded clones.

TRBV18	TRBJ2-7	.	ASAQGTSGSYEQY
TRBV6-2/TRBV6-3	TRBJ2-1	.	ASSPVNSGRALGNEQF
TRBV29-1	TRBJ2-1	few	SVKTGTDFYNEQF
TRBV6-2/TRBV6-3	TRBJ1-1	.	ASSPGGGAPEAF
TRBV2	TRBJ1-6	.	ASSEGRDRAPLH
TRBV28	TRBJ2-7	once	ASLPGGQWGYYEQY
TRBV3-1/TRBV3-2	TRBJ2-1	.	ASSQGLVGTSGRNEQF
TRBV5-4	TRBJ1-1	.	ASSLVQGAVNTEAF
TRBV19	TRBJ2-1	.	ASSTEAYNEQF
TRBV4-2	TRBJ2-7	.	ASRGQAGYEQY
TRBV7-7	TRBJ2-2	.	ASSYDQGNTGELF
TRBV29-1	TRBJ2-7	.	SVVSAYEQY
TRBV15	TRBJ2-4	once	ATSREAVAGVSKNIQY